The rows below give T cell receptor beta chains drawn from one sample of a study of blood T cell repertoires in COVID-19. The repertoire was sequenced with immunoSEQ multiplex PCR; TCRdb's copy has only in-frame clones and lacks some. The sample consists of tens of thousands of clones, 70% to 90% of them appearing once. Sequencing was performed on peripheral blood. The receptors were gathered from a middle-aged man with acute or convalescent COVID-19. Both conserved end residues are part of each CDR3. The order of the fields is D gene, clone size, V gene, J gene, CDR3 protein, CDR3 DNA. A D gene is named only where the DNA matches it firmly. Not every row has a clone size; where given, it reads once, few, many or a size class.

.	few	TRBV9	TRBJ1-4	CASSPGQNFLTNEKLFF	TGTGCCAGCAGCCCCGGACAAAACTTTCTAACTAATGAAAAACTGTTTTTT
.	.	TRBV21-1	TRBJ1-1	CASSRRQGNTEAFF	TGTGCCAGCAGCCGGCGACAGGGCAACACTGAAGCTTTCTTT
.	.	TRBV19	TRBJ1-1	CASSEDSSLNTEAFF	TGTGCCAGTAGCGAGGACAGCAGTTTGAACACTGAAGCTTTCTTT
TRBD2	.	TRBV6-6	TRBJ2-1	CASSYPGGTANEQFF	TGTGCCAGCAGTTACCCGGGGGGGACTGCCAATGAGCAGTTCTTC
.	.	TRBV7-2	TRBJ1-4	CASSYAGKPGLFF	TGTGCCAGCAGCTACGCGGGGAAGCCAGGACTGTTTTTT
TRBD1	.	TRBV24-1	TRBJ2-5	CATSDLDRAETQYF	TGTGCCACCAGTGACCTTGACAGGGCTGAGACCCAGTACTTC
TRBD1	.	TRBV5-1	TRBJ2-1	CASSRDRGLNEQFF	TGCGCCAGCAGCAGGGACAGGGGGCTTAATGAGCAGTTCTTC
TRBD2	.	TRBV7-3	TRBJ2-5	CASSLGTRETQYF	TGTGCCAGCAGCTTAGGGACTAGGGAGACCCAGTACTTC
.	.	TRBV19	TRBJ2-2	CASSGTRGTGELFF	TGTGCCAGTAGTGGGACGAGGGGGACCGGGGAGCTGTTTTTT
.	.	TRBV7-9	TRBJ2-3	CASSPRGVERLWDTQYF	TGTGCCAGCAGCCCCCGCGGCGTAGAGCGCCTTTGGGATACGCAGTATTTT
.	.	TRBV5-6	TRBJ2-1	CASSLAGARYNEQFF	TGTGCCAGCAGCTTGGCTGGGGCCAGATACAATGAGCAGTTCTTC
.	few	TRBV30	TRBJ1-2	CAWSIERYGYTF	TGTGCCTGGAGCATAGAACGCTATGGCTACACCTTC
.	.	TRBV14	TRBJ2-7	CASSQGQRTYSGEQYF	TGTGCCAGCAGCCAAGGCCAGCGGACTTACTCGGGGGAGCAGTACTTC
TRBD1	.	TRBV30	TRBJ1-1	CAWSPGTGWSTEAFF	TGTGCCTGGAGTCCCGGGACAGGGTGGAGCACTGAAGCTTTCTTT
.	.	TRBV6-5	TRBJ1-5	CASSFKQFNQPQHF	TGTGCCAGCAGTTTCAAACAGTTCAATCAGCCCCAGCATTTT
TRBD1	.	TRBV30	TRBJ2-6	CACPTGTGGVGANVLTF	TGTGCCTGCCCGACCGGGACAGGTGGCGTCGGGGCCAACGTCCTGACTTTC
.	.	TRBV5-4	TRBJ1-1	CASSPRFTANTEAFF	TGTGCCAGCAGCCCCCGCTTTACAGCGAACACTGAAGCTTTCTTT
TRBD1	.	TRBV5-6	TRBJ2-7	CASSSPGTVYEQYF	TGTGCCAGCAGCTCACCCGGGACAGTCTACGAGCAGTACTTC
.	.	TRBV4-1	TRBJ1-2	CASSQALGGEGGYTF	TGCGCCAGCAGCCAGGCGCTAGGGGGAGAGGGCGGCTACACCTTC
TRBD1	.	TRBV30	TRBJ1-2	CAWSVQGQGNYGYTF	TGTGCCTGGAGTGTACAGGGGCAGGGCAACTATGGCTACACCTTC
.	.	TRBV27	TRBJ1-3	CASSLQGSGNTIYF	TGTGCCAGCAGTTTACAGGGCTCTGGAAACACCATATATTTT
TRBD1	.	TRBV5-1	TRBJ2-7	CASSFKQGNEQYF	TGCGCCAGCAGCTTCAAACAGGGGAACGAGCAGTACTTC
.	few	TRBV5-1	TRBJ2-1	CASSPSLGGHEQFF	TGCGCCAGCAGCCCATCACTAGGCGGCCATGAGCAGTTCTTC
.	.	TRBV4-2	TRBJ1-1	CASSQVGTAEAFF	TGTGCCAGCAGCCAAGTTGGCACCGCTGAAGCTTTCTTT
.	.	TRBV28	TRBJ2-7	CASSNYEQYF	TGTGCCAGCAGCAATTACGAGCAGTACTTC
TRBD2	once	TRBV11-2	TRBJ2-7	CASSSLGLGSYEQYF	TGTGCCAGCAGCTCTCTCGGACTAGGCTCCTACGAGCAGTACTTC
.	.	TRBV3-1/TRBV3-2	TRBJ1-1	CASSNKLGLPTEAFF	TGTGCCAGCAGCAATAAACTAGGGTTACCCACTGAAGCTTTCTTT
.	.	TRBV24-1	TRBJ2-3	CATSEVAVPDTQYF	TGTGCCACCAGTGAAGTCGCGGTTCCGGATACGCAGTATTTT
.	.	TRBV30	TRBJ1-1	CAWSRPPEDTEAFF	TGTGCCTGGTCCCGACCCCCCGAGGACACTGAAGCTTTCTTT
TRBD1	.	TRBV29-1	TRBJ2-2	CSVEGQATGELFF	TGCAGCGTGGAGGGACAGGCCACCGGGGAGCTGTTTTTT
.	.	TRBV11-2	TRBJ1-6	CASSRNRAGSPLHF	TGTGCCAGCAGCCGGAACAGGGCTGGGTCACCCCTCCACTTT
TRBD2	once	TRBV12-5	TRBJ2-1	CASGLVTAGGHEQFF	TGTGCTAGTGGTTTGGTAACGGCGGGGGGGCACGAGCAGTTCTTC
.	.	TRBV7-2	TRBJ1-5	CASSLSEQARQPQHF	TGTGCCAGCAGCTTAAGCGAACAGGCAAGACAGCCCCAGCATTTT
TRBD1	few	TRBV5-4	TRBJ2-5	CASSSPGQGVKTQYF	TGTGCCAGCAGCTCCCCGGGACAGGGTGTTAAGACCCAGTACTTC
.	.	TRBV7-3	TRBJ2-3	CASSLKGGASGLTDTQYF	TGTGCCAGCAGCTTAAAAGGGGGGGCTAGCGGATTGACAGATACGCAGTATTTT
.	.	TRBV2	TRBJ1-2	CASRVGQNYGYTF	TGTGCCAGCAGGGTAGGACAGAATTATGGCTACACCTTC
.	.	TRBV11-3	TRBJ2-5	CASRATGEETQYF	TGTGCCAGCCGTGCTACAGGAGAAGAGACCCAGTACTTC
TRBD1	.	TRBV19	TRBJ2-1	CASSMGQQTYNEQFF	TGTGCCAGTAGTATGGGACAGCAAACCTACAATGAGCAGTTCTTC
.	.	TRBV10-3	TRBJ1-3	CAISDGRLRDKGSGNTIYF	TGTGCCATCAGTGACGGACGCCTCCGGGACAAGGGTTCTGGAAACACCATATATTTT
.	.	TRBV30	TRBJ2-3	CAWSLAAGAPDTQYF	TGTGCCTGGAGCCTAGCCGCGGGGGCCCCAGATACGCAGTATTTT
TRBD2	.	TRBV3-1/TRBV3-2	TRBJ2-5	CASSQGTGGGGETQYF	TGTGCCAGCAGCCAGGGGACGGGGGGTGGTGGAGAGACCCAGTACTTC
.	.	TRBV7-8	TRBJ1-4	CASSLLDGTTNEKLFF	TGTGCCAGCAGCCTCTTGGACGGGACAACTAATGAAAAACTGTTTTTT
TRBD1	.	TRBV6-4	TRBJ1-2	CASSRDSGNYGYTF	TGTGCCAGCAGCCGGGACAGCGGGAACTATGGCTACACCTTC
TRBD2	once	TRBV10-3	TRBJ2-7	CAISEPNTGTSGGTYSYEQYF	TGTGCCATCAGTGAGCCAAATACCGGGACTAGCGGGGGGACCTATAGCTACGAGCAGTACTTC
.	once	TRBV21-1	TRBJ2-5	CASSKVSASGGETQYF	TGTGCCAGCAGCAAAGTTTCGGCTAGCGGGGGAGAGACCCAGTACTTC
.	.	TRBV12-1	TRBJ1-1	CASSFVLQGYRNTEAFF	TGTGCCAGCAGCTTTGTGTTACAGGGGTATCGGAACACTGAAGCTTTCTTT
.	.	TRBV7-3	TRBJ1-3	CASSSLVRVGNTIYF	TGTGCCAGCAGCTCCCTCGTCCGGGTAGGAAACACCATATATTTT
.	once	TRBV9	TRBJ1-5	CASSVGFEQPQHF	TGTGCCAGCAGCGTAGGTTTTGAGCAGCCCCAGCATTTT
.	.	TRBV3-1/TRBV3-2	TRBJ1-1	CASVGRGAVNTEAFF	TGTGCCAGCGTCGGCCGGGGGGCAGTGAACACTGAAGCTTTCTTT
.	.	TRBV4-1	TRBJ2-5	CASSQDFEVIRQETQYF	TGCGCCAGCAGCCAAGATTTCGAGGTAATCAGACAAGAGACCCAGTACTTC
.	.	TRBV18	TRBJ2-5	CASSPPPGQETQYF	TGTGCCAGCTCACCACCGCCAGGGCAAGAGACCCAGTACTTC